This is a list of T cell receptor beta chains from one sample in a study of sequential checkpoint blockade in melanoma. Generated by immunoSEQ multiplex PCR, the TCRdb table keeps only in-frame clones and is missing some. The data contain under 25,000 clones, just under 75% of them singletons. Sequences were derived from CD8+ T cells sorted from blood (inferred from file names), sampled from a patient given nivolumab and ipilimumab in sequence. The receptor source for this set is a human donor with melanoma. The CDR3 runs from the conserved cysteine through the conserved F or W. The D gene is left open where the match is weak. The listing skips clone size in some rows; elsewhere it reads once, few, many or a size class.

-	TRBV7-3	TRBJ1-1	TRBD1	TGTGCCAGCCGAGATCAGGGGGGAACTGAAGCTTTCTTT	CASRDQGGTEAFF
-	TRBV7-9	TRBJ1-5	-	TGTGCCAGCAGCTCGTCAGGGTTTCAGCCCCAGCATTTT	CASSSSGFQPQHF
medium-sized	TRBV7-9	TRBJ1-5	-	TGTGCCAGCAGCCCTCCCGGCGGGGGTAGCAATCAGCCCCAGCATTTT	CASSPPGGGSNQPQHF
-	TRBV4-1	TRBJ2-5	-	TGCGCCAGCAGCCAACCCCTGACAGGAGGACAAGAGACCCAGTACTTC	CASSQPLTGGQETQYF
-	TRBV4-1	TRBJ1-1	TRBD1	TGCGCCAGCAGCCTGGGACAGGGGGACACTGAAGCTTTCTTT	CASSLGQGDTEAFF
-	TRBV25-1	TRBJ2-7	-	-	CASSEYFGDYEQYF
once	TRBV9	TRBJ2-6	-	TGTGCCAGCAGCGTAGGAGTCTCTGGGGCCAACGTCCTGACTTTC	CASSVGVSGANVLTF
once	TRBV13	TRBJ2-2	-	TGTGCCAGCAGCCTCGCCCCTGGGGGGTCCACCGGGGAGCTGTTTTTT	CASSLAPGGSTGELFF
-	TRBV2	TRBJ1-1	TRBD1	TGTGCCAGCAGGCCAGGGGGAACTGAAGCTTTCTTT	CASRPGGTEAFF
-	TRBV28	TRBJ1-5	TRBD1	TGTGCCAGCAGTTTACGGACAGGGGGCAGGGAGCCCCAGCATTTT	CASSLRTGGREPQHF
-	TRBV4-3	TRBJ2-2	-	TGCGCCAGCAGCCAAGCGCTAGAACCTTGGGAGCTGTTTTTT	CASSQALEPWELFF
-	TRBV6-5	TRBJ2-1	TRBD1	TGTGCCAGCAGGCTCCGGGACAGGGGTTCCAATGAGCAGTTCTTC	CASRLRDRGSNEQFF
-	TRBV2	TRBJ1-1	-	TGTGCCAGCAGCTTACAACCGCGGACTGAAGCTTTCTTT	CASSLQPRTEAFF